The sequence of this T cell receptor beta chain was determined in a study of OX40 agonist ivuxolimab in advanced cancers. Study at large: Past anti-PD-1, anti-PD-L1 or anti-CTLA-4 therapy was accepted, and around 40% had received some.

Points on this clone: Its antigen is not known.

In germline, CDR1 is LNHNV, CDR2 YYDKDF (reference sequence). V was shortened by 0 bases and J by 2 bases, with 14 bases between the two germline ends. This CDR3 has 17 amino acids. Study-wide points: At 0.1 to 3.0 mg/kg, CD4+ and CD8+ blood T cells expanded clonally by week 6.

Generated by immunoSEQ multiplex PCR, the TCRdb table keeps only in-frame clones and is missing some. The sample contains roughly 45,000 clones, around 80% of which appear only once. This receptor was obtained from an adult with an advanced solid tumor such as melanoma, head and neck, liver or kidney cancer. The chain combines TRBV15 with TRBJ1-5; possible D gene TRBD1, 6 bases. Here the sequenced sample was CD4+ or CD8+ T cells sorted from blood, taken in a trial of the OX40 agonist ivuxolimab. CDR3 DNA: TGTGCCACCAGCAGAGACAGGGGCCGATGGGGCAATCAGCCCCAGCATTTT. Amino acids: CATSRDRGRWGNQPQHF. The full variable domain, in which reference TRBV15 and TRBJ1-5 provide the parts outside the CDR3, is DAMVIQNPRYQVTQFGKPVTLSCSQTLNHNVMYWYQQKSSQAPKLLFHYYDKDFNNEADTPDNFQSRRPNTSFCFLDIRSPGLGDTAMYLCATSRDRGRWGNQPQHFGDGTRLSIL.